Included here is one T cell receptor (beta chain) sequence, with context. Its antigen is as yet unknown. J was trimmed by 3 bases and V by 5 bases; bases with no gene match: 13. Germline V gene sequence: CDR1 SEHNR, CDR2 FQNEAQ (reference sequence). This CDR3 contains 16 residues. The sample belongs to a study of post-analysis software for immune sequencing data. Findings and limits, study-wide: TRBV5-6, TRBV5-1 and TRBV20-1 were among four or five TRBV segments more frequent in patients than controls.

Researchers reported that TCR beta cDNA libraries carried unique molecular identifiers. TCRdb reprocessed the PCR reads via MiXCR and lists one record per CDR3 protein. The sample comprises under 900,000 distinct CDR3 sequences, roughly 50% of which are singletons, and over 4% rests with the top ten. The sequence was collected from a girl between 10 and 17 years old with multiple sclerosis. This chain joins TRBV7-9 and TRBJ2-7, with TRBD2 identical over 7 bases. The sample consisted of blood. The CDR3 spells CASSPPGGRAIYEQYF. The CDR3, as DNA: TGTGCCAGCAGCCCCCCGGGTGGGAGGGCAATCTACGAGCAGTACTTC.